This T cell receptor beta chain appears in the sequencing data of a study of cytotoxic CD8 clonotypes in ibrutinib-treated CLL. Profiled with immunoSEQ multiplex PCR; TCRdb holds only in-frame clones, not every one. The sample contains over 150,000 clones, roughly 77% of which appear only once. The CDR3 contains 16 residues. The germline CDR1 and CDR2 sequences are MDHEN and SYDVKM. V trimming: 4 bases; J trimming: 10 bases; junction bases outside the gene matches: 11. Concerning this clone itself: Its target is unknown.

General study points: Among the clonotypes, public ones were uncommon and contracted or held stable on treatment.

V usage is TRBV28 and J usage is TRBJ2-1; 12 nucleotides agree with TRBD1. This clonotype originated in a human donor with chronic lymphocytic leukemia. The source was PBMCs, collected after 12 months of ibrutinib treatment. The CDR3, as DNA: TGTGCCAGCAGTTCCGAGGGACAGGGGGCGAGGAGAGAGCAGTTCTTC. This gives the protein CASSSEGQGARREQFF.